There are many counts of the clone carrying this T cell receptor (beta chain). Its antigen is not known. TCR beta CDR3 region amplification was performed from RNA transcripts. TCR CDR3 underwent first-round RT-PCR with the HTBI primer set. One entry per CDR3 protein results from TCRdb running MiXCR on the multiplex PCR reads. The sample yields around 350,000 distinct CDR3 sequences, around 14% seen once. This sample was included in a study of T cells in Graves' hyperthyroidism and ophthalmopathy. General study findings and limits: Separation of ophthalmopathy from stable hyperthyroidism was achieved by a 13 V-J model. Most expanded thyroid clonotypes above 0.001 also appeared in blood.

Uncontrolled infection, other autoimmune disease, pregnancy and lactation each barred patients from inclusion. The material sequenced was blood. The clonotype was recovered from a woman between 18 and 30 years old with Graves' hyperthyroidism.

In DNA, the CDR3 is TGCAGTGCTCAATACCCGGGGAAACAAGAGACCCAGTACTTC. Protein sequence: CSAQYPGKQETQYF. The chain links TRBV20-1 to TRBJ2-5; TRBD2 might be the D (5 bases). The V end was cut by 5 bases, the J end by 2 bases, with 15 bases between. This CDR3 spans 14 amino acids. The germline V gene has CDR1 DFQATT and CDR2 SNEGSKA (reference sequence).